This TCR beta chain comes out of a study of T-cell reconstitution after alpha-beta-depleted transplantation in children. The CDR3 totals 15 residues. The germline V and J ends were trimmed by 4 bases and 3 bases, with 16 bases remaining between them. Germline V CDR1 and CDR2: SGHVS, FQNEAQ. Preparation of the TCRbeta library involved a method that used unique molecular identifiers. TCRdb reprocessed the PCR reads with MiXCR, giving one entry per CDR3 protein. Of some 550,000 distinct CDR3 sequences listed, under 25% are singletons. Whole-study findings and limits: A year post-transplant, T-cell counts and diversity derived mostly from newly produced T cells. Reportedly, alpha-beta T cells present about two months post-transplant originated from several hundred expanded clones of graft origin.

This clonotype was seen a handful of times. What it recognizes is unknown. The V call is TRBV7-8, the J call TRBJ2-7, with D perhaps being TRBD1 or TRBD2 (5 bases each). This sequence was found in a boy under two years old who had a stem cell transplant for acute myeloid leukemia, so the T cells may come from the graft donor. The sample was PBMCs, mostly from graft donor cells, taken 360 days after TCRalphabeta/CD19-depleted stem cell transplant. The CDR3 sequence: CASSSSHRRNYEQYF. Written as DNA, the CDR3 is TGTGCCAGCAGCTCTAGCCACAGGAGAAACTACGAGCAGTACTTC.